These 29 T cell receptor beta chains originate from one sample sequenced in a study of TIL therapy for anti-PD-1-resistant metastatic lung cancer. This was the immunoSEQ v3 assay. Clones were read by immunoSEQ multiplex PCR, and TCRdb kept only the in-frame ones, dropping some. The sample lists more than 45,000 clones; roughly 91% were seen once. Time point here: pre-treatment sample, taken before nivolumab and TIL therapy. Material: blood, obtained at baseline. Receptor source: a person between 25 and 80 years old with non-small cell lung cancer.

V usage is TRBV18 and J usage is TRBJ1-1; the D gene is possibly TRBD1 (5 bases). Trimming left V 0 bases short and J 11 bases short, with 16 bases between. CDR1 KGHSH and CDR2 LQKENI come from the germline V gene. The CDR3 length is 14 residues. CDR3 DNA: TGTGCCAGCTCACCACCTGTTGGCAGGGTTGATGCTTTCTTT. This encodes CASSPPVGRVDAFF.

The rearrangement joins TRBV7-3 to TRBJ1-1; D uncertain. Trimming took off 4 bases at V and 2 bases at J, with 8 bases between the two ends. Germline assignment: CDR1 SGHTA and CDR2 FQGTGA. The CDR3 contains 13 residues. CDR3 protein: CASSWAVNTEAFF. For the CDR3, the DNA is TGTGCCAGCAGCTGGGCAGTAAACACTGAAGCTTTCTTT.

The rearrangement links TRBV9 to TRBJ2-3, with a possible D match to TRBD2 (6 bases). Germline CDR1 and CDR2: SGDLS and YYNGEE. Trimming pared 4 bases from V and 2 bases from J, leaving 14 bases between. This CDR3 contains 15 residues. CDR3 sequence (DNA): TGTGCCAGCAGCCCTTCTATAGCGGACACAGATACGCAGTATTTT. This translates into CASSPSIADTDTQYF.

The table lists this clone with a count of one. The chain couples TRBV7-3 to TRBJ2-1, with D unresolved. CDR3 length equals 15 residues. The V and J ends lost 4 bases and 0 bases respectively, with 10 bases between them. Germline V gives CDR1 SGHTA, CDR2 FQGTGA. The CDR3 sequence: CASSSGRLSYNEQFF. CDR3 coding DNA: TGTGCCAGCAGCTCTGGACGTCTCTCCTACAATGAGCAGTTCTTC.

The chain joins TRBV27 to TRBJ2-1; the D is unclear. The V gene's germline CDR1 is MNHEY and CDR2 SMNVEV (reference sequence). CDR3 size: 11 residues. Trimming removed 4 bases at V and 9 bases at J, with 7 bases between. The CDR3 protein is CASSYNGEQFF. CDR3 coding DNA: TGTGCCAGCAGTTACAATGGTGAGCAGTTCTTC.

The V call is TRBV9, the J call TRBJ2-1; D is possibly TRBD1 (5 bases). V lost 1 base and J lost 6, with 8 bases in between. CDR3 length: 13 residues. The germline gives CDR1 SGDLS, CDR2 YYNGEE. CDR3 DNA sequence: TGTGCCAGCAGCGTATCAGGGATCAATGAGCAGTTCTTC. The encoded protein is CASSVSGINEQFF.

This rearrangement joins TRBV28 to TRBJ1-4; D unclear. The V gene's germline CDR1 is MDHEN and CDR2 SYDVKM. The CDR3 spans 15 residues. V was trimmed by 5 bases and J by 10 bases, leaving 20 bases between them. CDR3 bases: TGTGCCAGCAGTCCTTCGACCAGCGTGGAGGGAAAACTGTTTTTT. Translation: CASSPSTSVEGKLFF.

In DNA, the CDR3 is TGTGCCAGCAGTTACGGACAGGGTGCCGGGGACACTGAAGCTTTCTTT. Its translation: CASSYGQGAGDTEAFF. The rearrangement links TRBV6-5 to TRBJ1-1; 8 bases are shared with TRBD1. The germline V gene encodes CDR1 MNHEY and CDR2 SVGAGI. V shed 2 bases and J 3 bases; nucleotides not matched to a gene: 8. CDR3 size: 16 residues.

Details on this clone: Germline and junction disagree at one end, which may indicate a read error. The V and J genes are TRBV2 and TRBJ1-2, with D possibly matching TRBD1 (5 bases). CDR3 length: 12 residues. Germline V lookup: CDR1 SNHLY, CDR2 FYNNEI. Here the CDR3 reads CASSERGGPGRF. In DNA form, the CDR3 reads TGTGCCAGCAGTGAAAGGGGCGGTCCGGGGCGCTTC.

The genes are TRBV9 and TRBJ2-2; D gene uncertain. The CDR3 spans 13 residues. Per the germline V gene, CDR1 is SGDLS and CDR2 is YYNGEE. Between the trimmed V and J ends, which lost 5 bases and 0 bases, there was a span of 5 bases. CDR3 DNA sequence: TGTGCCAGCAGACCATCGAACACCGGGGAGCTGTTTTTT. Protein: CASRPSNTGELFF.

The CDR3 protein is CASSPLAGASTEAFF. In DNA, the CDR3 is TGTGCCAGCAGCCCCCTCGCCGGGGCCAGCACTGAAGCTTTCTTT. This chain joins TRBV7-3 and TRBJ1-1; tentative D call: TRBD1 (5 bases). The CDR3 runs to 15 residues. V was pared by 5 bases and J by 4 bases, with 17 bases between. Germline V CDR1 and CDR2: SGHTA, FQGTGA.

The count of this clone is one. The rearrangement links TRBV24-1 to TRBJ2-3; a weak D match, TRBD1 (5 bases). Trimming shortened V by 5 bases and J by 4 bases, and 9 bases separated the two germline ends. CDR3 length equals 13 residues. Germline CDR1 reads KGHDR; CDR2 reads SFDVKD. CDR3 amino acids: CATSGRVADTQYF. CDR3 nucleotides: TGTGCCACCAGTGGCAGGGTTGCAGATACGCAGTATTTT.

This clone occurred once. The chain carries TRBV24-1 and TRBJ2-1; tentative D call: TRBD2 (6 bases). Germline V gives CDR1 KGHDR, CDR2 SFDVKD. V lost 9 bases and J lost 8, with 13 bases in between. The CDR3 totals 12 residues. The chain's CDR3 is CATGGIDHEQFF. CDR3 nucleotides: TGTGCCACCGGGGGGATTGACCATGAGCAGTTCTTC.

The J gene is TRBJ2-7, the V gene TRBV6-5; the match to TRBD2 covers 8 bases. The CDR3 is made up of 15 amino acids. After removal of 2 bases from V and 2 bases from J, the junction contained 5 bases not matched to a gene. The germline gives CDR1 MNHEY, CDR2 SVGAGI. CDR3 residues: CASSYRRGGAYEQYF. In DNA, the CDR3 is TGTGCCAGCAGTTACCGACGGGGGGGTGCCTACGAGCAGTACTTC.

This sequence joins TRBV6-6 and TRBJ2-7; either TRBD1 or TRBD2 may supply D (6 bases each). Trimming took 5 bases from V and 7 from J, leaving 18 bases between them. Germline V gene lookup returns CDR1 MNHNY and CDR2 SVGAGI (reference sequence). CDR3 length: 14 amino acids. CDR3 in amino acids: CASSPPGGRLEQYF. DNA of the CDR3: TGTGCCAGCAGTCCTCCCGGGGGCCGGTTGGAGCAGTACTTC.

A few counts support this clone. V is TRBV10-3 and J is TRBJ1-1; D is uncertain. CDR3 length equals 14 residues. Trimming removed 4 bases from V and 6 bases from J, with 15 bases in between. Germline-derived CDR1 and CDR2 are ENHRY and SYGVKD. This CDR3 reads CAISVEHSLPEAFF. In DNA form, the CDR3 reads TGTGCCATCAGTGTTGAGCACAGCCTCCCTGAAGCTTTCTTT.

This clone was detected once. This rearrangement joins TRBV6-5 to TRBJ1-4; D not certain. Trimming stripped 10 bases from V and 5 bases from J, with 14 bases between. Germline V gene lookup returns CDR1 MNHEY and CDR2 SVGAGI. The CDR3 is made up of 13 amino acids. The CDR3 is CAISRQQNEKLFF. The CDR3 DNA reads TGTGCCATCTCCAGGCAACAGAATGAAAAACTGTTTTTT.

The V call is TRBV7-8, the J call TRBJ2-2; D is possibly TRBD1 (6 bases). The CDR3 totals 17 residues. The V end was cut by 3 bases, the J end by 2 bases, with 16 bases between. CDR1 SGHVS and CDR2 FQNEAQ come from the germline V gene. The CDR3, as DNA: TGTGCCAGCAGCTTCCACAGGGTAATGTCCAACACCGGGGAGCTGTTTTTT. Its protein is CASSFHRVMSNTGELFF. The full variable domain, rest sourced from reference TRBV7-8 and TRBJ2-2, is GAGVSQSPRYKVAKRGQDVALRCDPISGHVSLFWYQQALGQGPEFLTYFQNEAQLDKSGLPSDRFFAERPEGSVSTLKIQRTQQEDSAVYLCASSFHRVMSNTGELFFGEGSRLTVL.

The chain joins TRBV18 to TRBJ2-1; D is unclear. The germline V gene has CDR1 KGHSH and CDR2 LQKENI. This CDR3 spans 12 amino acids. V gave up 2 bases and J gave up 7 bases, with 6 bases separating them. The DNA of the CDR3 is TGTGCCAGCTCACCAGTCCTTAATGAGCAGTTCTTC. It yields the protein CASSPVLNEQFF.

The rearrangement joins TRBV20-1 to TRBJ1-2; D is undetermined. Germline assignment: CDR1 DFQATT and CDR2 SNEGSKA (reference sequence). This CDR3 has 12 amino acids. V lost 3 bases and J lost 4, with 9 bases in between. The CDR3 sequence is CSASAGSYGYTF. The CDR3 DNA reads TGCAGTGCTAGTGCGGGGTCCTATGGCTACACCTTC.

The J gene is TRBJ1-1, the V gene TRBV10-1, with D possibly matching TRBD1 (5 bases). V gave up 3 bases and J gave up 4 bases, with 12 bases separating them. The germline CDR1 and CDR2 sequences are WNHNN and SYGVQD (reference sequence). The CDR3 runs to 14 residues. CDR3 bases: TGCGCCAGCAGTGAAAACAAAAGGGGCACTGAAGCTTTCTTT. Translation gives CASSENKRGTEAFF.

The chain joins TRBV6-1 to TRBJ2-7; 10 nucleotides align to TRBD1. The length of the CDR3 is 17 residues. CDR1 and CDR2 (germline): MNHNS, SASEGT. The V gene end was trimmed by 4 bases and the J gene end by 2 bases; junction bases not matched to a gene: 11. As DNA, the CDR3 is TGTGCCAGCAGTGGGGACAGGGGAGACGGGAGGACCTACGAGCAGTACTTC. Translating it yields CASSGDRGDGRTYEQYF.

The rearrangement joins TRBV10-1 to TRBJ2-1; D call uncertain. Germline V gene sequence: CDR1 WNHNN, CDR2 SYGVQD (reference sequence). V lost 2 bases and J lost 0, with 8 bases in between. The CDR3 is 15 residues long. CDR3 in amino acids: CASSEDPSSYNEQFF. CDR3 bases: TGCGCCAGCAGTGAGGACCCGAGCTCCTACAATGAGCAGTTCTTC.

In its sample, this clone was seen once. V is TRBV10-1 and J is TRBJ2-5; D perhaps matches TRBD2 (5 bases). This CDR3 comprises 13 residues. Trimming pared 4 bases from V and 3 bases from J, leaving 9 bases between. From germline, CDR1 is WNHNN and CDR2 SYGVQD (reference sequence). CDR3 sequence (DNA): TGCGCCAGCAGTGTGAGGGATAAAGAGACCCAGTACTTC. Protein sequence: CASSVRDKETQYF.

V gene TRBV19 combines with J gene TRBJ2-2; no definite D call. The CDR3 has 17 residues. V gave up 1 base and J gave up 0 bases, with 12 bases separating them. Germline CDR1 and CDR2: LNHDA and SQIVND (reference sequence). The CDR3 spells CASSIGAPQTNTGELFF. The CDR3 DNA is TGTGCCAGTAGTATAGGGGCCCCACAGACGAACACCGGGGAGCTGTTTTTT. The variable domain in full, with the rest retrieved from reference TRBV19 and TRBJ2-2, is DGGITQSPKYLFRKEGQNVTLSCEQNLNHDAMYWYRQDPGQGLRLIYYSQIVNDFQKGDIAEGYSVSREKKESFPLTVTSAQKNPTAFYLCASSIGAPQTNTGELFFGEGSRLTVL.

The chain couples TRBV27 to TRBJ2-7; D may match TRBD1 or TRBD2 (5 bases each). Per the germline V gene, CDR1 is MNHEY and CDR2 is SMNVEV (reference sequence). This CDR3 is built from 13 residues. V lost 3 bases to trimming and J lost 2 bases, with 8 bases between them. The CDR3 loop is CASSFEGPYEQYF. The CDR3 DNA reads TGTGCCAGCAGTTTCGAGGGGCCCTACGAGCAGTACTTC.

V usage is TRBV10-3 and J usage is TRBJ2-7; D is possibly TRBD1 (5 bases). The CDR3 is 14 residues long. Germline V gives CDR1 ENHRY, CDR2 SYGVKD. V was shortened by 3 bases and J by 2 bases, with 11 bases between the two germline ends. The CDR3 reads CAISDSRGTYEQYF. The CDR3 DNA reads TGTGCCATCAGTGACTCAAGGGGTACCTACGAGCAGTACTTC.

The V call is TRBV6-6, the J call TRBJ1-4, with 8 bases matching TRBD1. Germline loops: CDR1 MNHNY, CDR2 SVGAGI (reference sequence). Trimming cost V 6 bases and J 4 bases; bases outside gene matches: 4. CDR3 length equals 14 residues. CDR3 residues: CASSQGAVNEKLFF. The CDR3 DNA reads TGTGCCAGCAGCCAGGGGGCGGTTAATGAAAAACTGTTTTTT.

J is TRBJ2-1 and V is TRBV7-9; weak D call: TRBD2 (6 bases). Germline values: CDR1 SEHNR, CDR2 FQNEAQ (reference sequence). V gave up 11 bases and J gave up 8 bases, with 16 bases separating them. The CDR3 covers 12 residues. CDR3 protein: CASSRTGDEQFF. The CDR3 nucleotides read TGTGCCTCTTCTCGAACGGGGGATGAGCAGTTCTTC.